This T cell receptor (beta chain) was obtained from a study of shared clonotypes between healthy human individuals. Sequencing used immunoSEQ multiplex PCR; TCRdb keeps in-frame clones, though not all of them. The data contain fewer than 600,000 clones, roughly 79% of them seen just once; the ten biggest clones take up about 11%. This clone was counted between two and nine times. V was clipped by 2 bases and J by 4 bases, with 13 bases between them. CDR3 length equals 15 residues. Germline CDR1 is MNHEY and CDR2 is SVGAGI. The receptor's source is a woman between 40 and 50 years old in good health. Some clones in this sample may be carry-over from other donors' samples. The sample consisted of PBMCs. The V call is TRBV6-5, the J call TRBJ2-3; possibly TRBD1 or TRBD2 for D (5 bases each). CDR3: CASSYRGGDADTQYF. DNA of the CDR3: TGTGCCAGCAGTTACCGGGGTGGGGACGCAGATACGCAGTATTTT.